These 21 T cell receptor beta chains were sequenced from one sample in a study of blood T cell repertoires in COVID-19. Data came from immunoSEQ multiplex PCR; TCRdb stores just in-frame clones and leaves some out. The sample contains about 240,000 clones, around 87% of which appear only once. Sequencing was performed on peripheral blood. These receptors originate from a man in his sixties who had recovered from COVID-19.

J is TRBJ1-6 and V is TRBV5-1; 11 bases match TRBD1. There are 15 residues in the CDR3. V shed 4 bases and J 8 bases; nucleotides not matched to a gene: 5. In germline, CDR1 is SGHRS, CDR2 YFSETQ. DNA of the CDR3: TGCGCCAGCAGCCCGAGGACAGGGGGCGATTCACCCCTCCACTTT. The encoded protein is CASSPRTGGDSPLHF.

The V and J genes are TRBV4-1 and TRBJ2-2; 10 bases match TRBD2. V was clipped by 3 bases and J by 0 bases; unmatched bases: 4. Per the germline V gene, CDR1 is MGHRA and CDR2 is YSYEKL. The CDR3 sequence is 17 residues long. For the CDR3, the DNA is TGCGCCAGCAGCCATTATAGCGGGGGGCCGAACACCGGGGAGCTGTTTTTT. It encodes CASSHYSGGPNTGELFF.

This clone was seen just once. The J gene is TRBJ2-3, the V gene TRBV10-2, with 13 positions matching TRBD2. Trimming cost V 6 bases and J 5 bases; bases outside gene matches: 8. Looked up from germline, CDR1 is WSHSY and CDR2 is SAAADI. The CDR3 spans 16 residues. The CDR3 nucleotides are TGCGCCAGCAGCATAACTAGCGGGGGGGCCGGAGATACGCAGTATTTT. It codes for CASSITSGGAGDTQYF.

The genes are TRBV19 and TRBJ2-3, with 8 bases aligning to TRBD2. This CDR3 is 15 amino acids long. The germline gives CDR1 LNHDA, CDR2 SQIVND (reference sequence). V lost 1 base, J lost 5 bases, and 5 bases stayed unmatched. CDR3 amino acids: CASSIAGGPEDTQYF. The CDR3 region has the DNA TGTGCCAGTAGTATAGCGGGGGGGCCAGAAGATACGCAGTATTTT.

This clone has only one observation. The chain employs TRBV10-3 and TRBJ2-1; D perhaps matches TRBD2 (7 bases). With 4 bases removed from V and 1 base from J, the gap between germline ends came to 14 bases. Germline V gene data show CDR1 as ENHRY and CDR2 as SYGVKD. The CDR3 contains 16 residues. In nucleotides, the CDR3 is TGTGCCATCAGTGCGGGGGGCGGAGTATCCTACAATGAGCAGTTCTTC. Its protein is CAISAGGGVSYNEQFF.

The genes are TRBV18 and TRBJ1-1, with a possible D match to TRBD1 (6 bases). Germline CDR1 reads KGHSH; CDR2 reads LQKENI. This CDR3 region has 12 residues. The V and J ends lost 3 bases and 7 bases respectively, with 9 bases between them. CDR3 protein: CASSPGQREAFF. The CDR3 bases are TGTGCCAGCTCACCCGGACAGCGTGAAGCTTTCTTT.

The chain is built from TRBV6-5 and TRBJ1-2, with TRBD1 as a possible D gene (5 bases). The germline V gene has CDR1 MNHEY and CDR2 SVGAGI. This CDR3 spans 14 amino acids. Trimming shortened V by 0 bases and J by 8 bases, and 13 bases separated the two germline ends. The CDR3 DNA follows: TGTGCCAGCAGTTACTCGAGATCCGCAGGGGGCTACACCTTC. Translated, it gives CASSYSRSAGGYTF.

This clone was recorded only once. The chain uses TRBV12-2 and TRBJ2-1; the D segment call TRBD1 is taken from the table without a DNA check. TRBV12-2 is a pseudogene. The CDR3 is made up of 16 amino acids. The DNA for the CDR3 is TGTGCAAGTCGCTCCATGTCTTCTGGGCAAATCTATGAGCAGTTCTTC. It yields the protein CASRSMSSGQIYEQFF.

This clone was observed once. CDR3 DNA sequence: TGTGCCAGTAGTATAGGCAGGGGATACACAGATACGCAGTATTTT. Residues: CASSIGRGYTDTQYF. The chain carries TRBV19 and TRBJ2-3; a possible D gene is TRBD1 (6 bases). The germline V gene has CDR1 LNHDA and CDR2 SQIVND (reference sequence). The CDR3 consists of 15 residues. Trimming removed 1 base from V and 2 bases from J, with 10 bases in between.

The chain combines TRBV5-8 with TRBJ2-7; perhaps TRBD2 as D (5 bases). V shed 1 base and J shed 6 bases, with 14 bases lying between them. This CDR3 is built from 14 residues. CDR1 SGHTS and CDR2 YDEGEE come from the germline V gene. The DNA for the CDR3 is TGTGCCAGCAGCTTGTATTCCGGGGATGTCGAGCAGTACTTC. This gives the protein CASSLYSGDVEQYF.

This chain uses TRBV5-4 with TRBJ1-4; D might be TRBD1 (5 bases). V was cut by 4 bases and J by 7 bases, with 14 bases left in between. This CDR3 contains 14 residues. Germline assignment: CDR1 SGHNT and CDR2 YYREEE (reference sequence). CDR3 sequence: CASSPGEPSEKLFF. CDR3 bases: TGTGCCAGCAGCCCGGGGGAGCCTAGTGAAAAACTGTTTTTT. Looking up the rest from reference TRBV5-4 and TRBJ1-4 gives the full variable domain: ETGVTQSPTHLIKTRGQQVTLRCSSQSGHNTVSWYQQALGQGPQFIFQYYREEENGRGNFPPRFSGLQFPNYSSELNVNALELDDSALYLCASSPGEPSEKLFFGSGTQLSVL.

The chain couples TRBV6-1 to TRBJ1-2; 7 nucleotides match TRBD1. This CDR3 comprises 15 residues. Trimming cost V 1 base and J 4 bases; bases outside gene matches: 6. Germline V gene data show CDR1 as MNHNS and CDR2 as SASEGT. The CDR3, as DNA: TGTGCCAGCAGTGAAGGTCGACAGGGCCCCTATGGCTACACCTTC. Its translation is CASSEGRQGPYGYTF.

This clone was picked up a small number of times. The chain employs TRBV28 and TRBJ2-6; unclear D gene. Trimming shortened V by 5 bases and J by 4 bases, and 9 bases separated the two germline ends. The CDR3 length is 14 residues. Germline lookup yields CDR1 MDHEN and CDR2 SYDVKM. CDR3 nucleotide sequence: TGTGCCAGCAGTCCCGTTTCCGGGGCCAACGTCCTGACTTTC. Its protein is CASSPVSGANVLTF.

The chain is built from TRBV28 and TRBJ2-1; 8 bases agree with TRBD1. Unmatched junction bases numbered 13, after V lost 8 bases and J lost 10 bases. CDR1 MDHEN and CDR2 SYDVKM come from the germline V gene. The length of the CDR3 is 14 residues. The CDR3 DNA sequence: TGTGCCAGCTTCCCAGGGGGCGCTAGGTACGAGCAGTTCTTC. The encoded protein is CASFPGGARYEQFF. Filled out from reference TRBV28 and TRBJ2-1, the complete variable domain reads DVKVTQSSRYLVKRTGEKVFLECVQDMDHENMFWYRQDPGLGLRLIYFSYDVKMKEKGDIPEGYSVSREKKERFSLILESASTNQTSMYLCASFPGGARYEQFFGPGTRLTVL.

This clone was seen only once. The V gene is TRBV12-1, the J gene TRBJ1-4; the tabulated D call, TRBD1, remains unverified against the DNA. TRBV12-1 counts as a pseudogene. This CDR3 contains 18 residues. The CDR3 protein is CASSYLQATSSTNEKLFF. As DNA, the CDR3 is TGTGCCAGCAGCTACCTACAGGCAACCAGTTCAACTAATGAAAAACTGTTTTTT.

CDR3 coding DNA: TGTGCCAGCAGACCGGACAGTCAATATAATTCACCCCTCCACTTT. Its protein product is CASRPDSQYNSPLHF. V and J are TRBV6-6 and TRBJ1-6; D possibly corresponds to TRBD1 (6 bases). The germline V gene has CDR1 MNHNY and CDR2 SVGAGI (reference sequence). The CDR3 contains 15 residues. Trimming took off 6 bases at V and 4 bases at J, with 13 bases between the two ends.

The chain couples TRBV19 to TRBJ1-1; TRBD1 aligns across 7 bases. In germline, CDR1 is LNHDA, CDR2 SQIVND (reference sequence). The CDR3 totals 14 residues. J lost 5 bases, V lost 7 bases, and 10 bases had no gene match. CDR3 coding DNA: TGTGCCAGTAATCCCTTGGACAGGCGGACTGAAGCTTTCTTT. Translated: CASNPLDRRTEAFF.

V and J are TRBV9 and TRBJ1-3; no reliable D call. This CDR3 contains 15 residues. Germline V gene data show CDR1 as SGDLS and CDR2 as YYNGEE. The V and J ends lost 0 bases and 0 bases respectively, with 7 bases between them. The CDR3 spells CASSVGHYSGNTIYF. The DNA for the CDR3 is TGTGCCAGCAGCGTAGGACATTACTCTGGAAACACCATATATTTT. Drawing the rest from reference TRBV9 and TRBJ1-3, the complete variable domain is DSGVTQTPKHLITATGQRVTLRCSPRSGDLSVYWYQQSLDQGLQFLIQYYNGEERAKGNILERFSAQQFPDLHSELNLSSLELGDSALYFCASSVGHYSGNTIYFGEGSWLTVV.

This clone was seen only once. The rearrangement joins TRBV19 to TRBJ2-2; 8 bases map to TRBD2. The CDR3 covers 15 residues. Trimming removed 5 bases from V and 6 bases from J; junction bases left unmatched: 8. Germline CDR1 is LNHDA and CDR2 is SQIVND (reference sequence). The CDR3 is CASSPRTSRAGELFF. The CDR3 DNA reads TGTGCCAGTAGTCCCCGGACTAGCCGGGCCGGGGAGCTGTTTTTT.

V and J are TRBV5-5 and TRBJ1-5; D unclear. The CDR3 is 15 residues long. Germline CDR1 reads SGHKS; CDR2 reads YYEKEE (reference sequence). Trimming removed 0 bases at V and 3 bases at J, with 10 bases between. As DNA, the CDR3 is TGTGCCAGCAGCTTGGTTGCCCAGTTCAATCAGCCCCAGCATTTT. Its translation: CASSLVAQFNQPQHF.

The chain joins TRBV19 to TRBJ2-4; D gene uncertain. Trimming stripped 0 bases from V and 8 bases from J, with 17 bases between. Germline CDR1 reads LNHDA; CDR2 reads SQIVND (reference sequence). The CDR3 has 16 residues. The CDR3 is CASSIDSNNDLDIQYF. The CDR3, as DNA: TGTGCCAGTAGTATAGATAGTAACAATGACTTGGACATTCAGTACTTC.